These T cell receptor beta chains were read from a single sample in a study of T cell responses to AZD1222 COVID-19 vaccine. This table comes from immunoSEQ multiplex PCR, and its TCRdb copy is limited to in-frame clones, with some not included. The data contain 100,000 to 150,000 clones, 85% to 95% of them singletons. Sequenced material: peripheral blood, taken on day 0 of AZD1222 vaccination. Receptors were obtained from an adult in good health. Both conserved end residues are part of each CDR3. Fields, in order: J gene, clone size, V gene, D gene, CDR3 protein, CDR3 DNA. D genes are given only for firm matches. For some rows the clone size is stated as once, few or many, or as a class when expanded; others skip it.

j_call: TRBJ2-3
clone_size: .
v_call: TRBV15
d_call: .
cdr3_aa: CATSREVRGGADTQYF
cdr3_nt: TGTGCCACCAGCAGAGAGGTTAGGGGCGGAGCAGATACGCAGTATTTT

j_call: TRBJ2-7
clone_size: .
v_call: TRBV30
d_call: .
cdr3_aa: CAWSRDSQYF
cdr3_nt: TGTGCCTGGAGCAGGGACTCGCAGTACTTC

j_call: TRBJ1-1
clone_size: .
v_call: TRBV20-1
d_call: TRBD1
cdr3_aa: CSARGRPQAFF
cdr3_nt: TGCAGTGCCAGGGGGCGTCCCCAAGCTTTCTTT

j_call: TRBJ2-7
clone_size: .
v_call: TRBV9
d_call: .
cdr3_aa: CASGKTYEQYF
cdr3_nt: TGTGCCAGCGGGAAAACCTACGAGCAGTACTTC

j_call: TRBJ2-7
clone_size: .
v_call: TRBV11-1
d_call: .
cdr3_aa: CASSSNPGRNYEQYF
cdr3_nt: TGTGCCAGCAGCTCTAATCCGGGACGAAACTACGAGCAGTACTTC

j_call: TRBJ2-2
clone_size: .
v_call: TRBV4-3
d_call: TRBD2
cdr3_aa: CASSQEFRGLAGAGGELFF
cdr3_nt: TGCGCCAGCAGCCAAGAATTTAGAGGACTAGCGGGAGCAGGCGGGGAGCTGTTTTTT

j_call: TRBJ2-3
clone_size: once
v_call: TRBV7-8
d_call: .
cdr3_aa: CASSYRTRITDTQYF
cdr3_nt: TGTGCCAGCAGCTACCGTACTAGAATCACAGATACGCAGTATTTT

j_call: TRBJ2-7
clone_size: once
v_call: TRBV6-5
d_call: .
cdr3_aa: CASGFSYEQYF
cdr3_nt: TGTGCCAGCGGATTTTCCTACGAGCAGTACTTC

j_call: TRBJ2-3
clone_size: .
v_call: TRBV19
d_call: TRBD2
cdr3_aa: CASNSGGLPNTDTQYF
cdr3_nt: TGTGCCAGTAATAGCGGGGGCCTACCGAACACAGATACGCAGTATTTT

j_call: TRBJ2-1
clone_size: .
v_call: TRBV11-3
d_call: TRBD1
cdr3_aa: CASSPRTGLYNEQFF
cdr3_nt: TGTGCCAGCAGCCCACGGACAGGGCTCTACAATGAGCAGTTCTTC

j_call: TRBJ1-2
clone_size: .
v_call: TRBV5-6
d_call: .
cdr3_aa: CASSLGDQPRGYTF
cdr3_nt: TGTGCCAGCAGCTTGGGGGACCAACCGCGGGGCTACACCTTC

j_call: TRBJ2-5
clone_size: .
v_call: TRBV11-3
d_call: .
cdr3_aa: CASSSKGDSMGETQYF
cdr3_nt: TGTGCCAGCAGCTCCAAGGGTGACTCCATGGGGGAGACCCAGTACTTC

j_call: TRBJ1-5
clone_size: .
v_call: TRBV19
d_call: .
cdr3_aa: CASSSGHPQHF
cdr3_nt: TGTGCCAGTAGTTCAGGTCACCCCCAGCATTTT

j_call: TRBJ2-2
clone_size: .
v_call: TRBV6-5
d_call: .
cdr3_aa: CASSYGLAGELFF
cdr3_nt: TGTGCCAGCAGTTACGGTCTAGCCGGGGAGCTGTTTTTT

j_call: TRBJ2-7
clone_size: .
v_call: TRBV6-5
d_call: .
cdr3_aa: CASRGADPSKYEQYF
cdr3_nt: TGTGCCAGCAGGGGGGCTGATCCGTCGAAGTACGAGCAGTACTTC

j_call: TRBJ1-5
clone_size: .
v_call: TRBV9
d_call: .
cdr3_aa: CASSPTSKNQPQHF
cdr3_nt: TGTGCCAGCAGCCCAACGTCCAAGAATCAGCCCCAGCATTTT

j_call: TRBJ1-5
clone_size: .
v_call: TRBV7-9
d_call: .
cdr3_aa: CASSLGGSQPQHF
cdr3_nt: TGTGCCAGCAGCTTGGGGGGGAGTCAGCCCCAGCATTTT

j_call: TRBJ1-1
clone_size: .
v_call: TRBV5-5
d_call: .
cdr3_aa: CASSFRTALSTEAFF
cdr3_nt: TGTGCCAGCAGCTTCAGGACAGCACTGAGCACTGAAGCTTTCTTT

j_call: TRBJ1-5
clone_size: .
v_call: TRBV15
d_call: .
cdr3_aa: CATSDMGGNQPQHF
cdr3_nt: TGTGCCACCAGTGACATGGGGGGCAATCAGCCCCAGCATTTT

j_call: TRBJ2-3
clone_size: once
v_call: TRBV28
d_call: .
cdr3_aa: CASSFYAGTDTQYF
cdr3_nt: TGTGCCAGCAGTTTTTACGCGGGCACAGATACGCAGTATTTT

j_call: TRBJ2-7
clone_size: .
v_call: TRBV5-6
d_call: TRBD1
cdr3_aa: CASSVGQGRYEQYF
cdr3_nt: TGTGCCAGCAGCGTAGGACAGGGGCGCTACGAGCAGTACTTC

j_call: TRBJ1-1
clone_size: .
v_call: TRBV5-8
d_call: .
cdr3_aa: CASSLSGLLWTEAFF
cdr3_nt: TGTGCCAGCTCCCTTTCCGGGCTACTCTGGACTGAAGCTTTCTTT

j_call: TRBJ1-1
clone_size: .
v_call: TRBV3-1/TRBV3-2
d_call: .
cdr3_aa: CASSQVRNTEAFF
cdr3_nt: TGTGCCAGCAGCCAAGTTAGAAACACTGAAGCTTTCTTT